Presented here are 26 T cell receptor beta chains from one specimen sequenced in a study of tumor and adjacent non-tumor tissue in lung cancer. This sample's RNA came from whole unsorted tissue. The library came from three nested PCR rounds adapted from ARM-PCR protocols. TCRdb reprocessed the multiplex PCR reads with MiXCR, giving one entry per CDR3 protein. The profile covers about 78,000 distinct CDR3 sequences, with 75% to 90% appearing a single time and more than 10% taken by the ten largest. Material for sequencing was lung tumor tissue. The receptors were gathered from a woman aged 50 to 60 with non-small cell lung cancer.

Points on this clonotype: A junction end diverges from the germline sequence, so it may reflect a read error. The CDR3 bases are TGTGCCGGCGGAGACAGCGAATCACCCCTCCAATTT. Encoded protein: CAGGDSESPLQF. This sequence joins TRBV6-2 or TRBV6-3 and TRBJ1-6; D is possibly TRBD1 (5 bases). The germline CDR1 and CDR2 sequences are MNHEY and SVGEGT. The CDR3 has 12 amino acids.

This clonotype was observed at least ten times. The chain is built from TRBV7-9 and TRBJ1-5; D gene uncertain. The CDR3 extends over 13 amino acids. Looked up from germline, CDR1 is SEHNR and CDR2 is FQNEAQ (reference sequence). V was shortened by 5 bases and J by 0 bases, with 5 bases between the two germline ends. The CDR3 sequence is CASSGGSNQPQHF. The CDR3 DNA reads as TGTGCCAGCAGCGGTGGTAGCAATCAGCCCCAGCATTTT. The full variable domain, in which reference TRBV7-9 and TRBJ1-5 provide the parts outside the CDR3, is DTGVSQNPRHKITKRGQNVTFRCDPISEHNRLYWYRQTLGQGPEFLTYFQNEAQLEKSRLLSDRFSAERPKGSFSTLEIQRTEQGDSAMYLCASSGGSNQPQHFGDGTRLSIL.

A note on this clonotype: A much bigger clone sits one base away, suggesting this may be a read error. The CDR3 protein is CASSKGYQETQYF. In DNA, the CDR3 is TGTGCCAGCAGTAAGGGGTACCAAGAGACCCAGTACTTC. The chain combines TRBV28 with TRBJ2-5; TRBD1 is a possible D gene (5 bases). V was shortened by 5 bases and J by 0 bases, with 7 bases between the two germline ends. Germline values: CDR1 MDHEN, CDR2 SYDVKM. The CDR3 is made up of 13 amino acids.

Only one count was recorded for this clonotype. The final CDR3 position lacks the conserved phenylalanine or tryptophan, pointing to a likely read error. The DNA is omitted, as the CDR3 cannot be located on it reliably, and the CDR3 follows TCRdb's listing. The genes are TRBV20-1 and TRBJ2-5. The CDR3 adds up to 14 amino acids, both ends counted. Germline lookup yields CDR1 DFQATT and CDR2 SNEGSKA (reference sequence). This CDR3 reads CSASHQQQKETHYS.

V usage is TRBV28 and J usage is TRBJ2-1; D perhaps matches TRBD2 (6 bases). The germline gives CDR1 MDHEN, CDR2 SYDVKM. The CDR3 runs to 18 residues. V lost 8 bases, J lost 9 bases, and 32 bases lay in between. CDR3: CASAKRGWLDGRRGEQFF. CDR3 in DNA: TGTGCCAGCGCTAAACGTGGGTGGCTCGACGGGAGAAGGGGTGAGCAGTTCTTC.

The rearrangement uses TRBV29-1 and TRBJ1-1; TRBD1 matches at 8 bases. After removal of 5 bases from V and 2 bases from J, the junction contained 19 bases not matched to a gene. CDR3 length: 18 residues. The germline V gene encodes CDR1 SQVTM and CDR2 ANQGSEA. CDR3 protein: CSVQWTGSLRTINTEAFF. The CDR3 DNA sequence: TGCAGCGTTCAATGGACAGGGAGCCTAAGAACCATAAACACTGAAGCTTTCTTT.

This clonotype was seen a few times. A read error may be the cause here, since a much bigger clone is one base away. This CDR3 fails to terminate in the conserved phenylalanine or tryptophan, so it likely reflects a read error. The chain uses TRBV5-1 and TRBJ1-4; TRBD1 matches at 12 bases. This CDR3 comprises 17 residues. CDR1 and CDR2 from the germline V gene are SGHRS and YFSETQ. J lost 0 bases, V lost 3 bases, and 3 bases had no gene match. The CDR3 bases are TGCGCCAGCAGCTGGGGACAGGGGGCTACAACTAATGAAAAACTGTTTTTG. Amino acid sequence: CASSWGQGATTNEKLFL.

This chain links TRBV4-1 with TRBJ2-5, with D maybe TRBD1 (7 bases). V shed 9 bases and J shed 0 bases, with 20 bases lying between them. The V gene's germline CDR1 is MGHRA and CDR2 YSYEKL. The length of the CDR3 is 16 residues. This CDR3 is CASNPGGGTDQETQYF. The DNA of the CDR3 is TGCGCCAGTAACCCAGGCGGCGGGACAGACCAAGAGACCCAGTACTTC.

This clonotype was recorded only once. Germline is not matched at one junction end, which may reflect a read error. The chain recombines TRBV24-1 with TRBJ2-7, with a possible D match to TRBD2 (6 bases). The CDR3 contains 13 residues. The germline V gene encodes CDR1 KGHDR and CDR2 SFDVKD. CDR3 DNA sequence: TGTGCCACCAGTGAGCCGGGAGACTACGTGCAGTACTTC. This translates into CATSEPGDYVQYF.

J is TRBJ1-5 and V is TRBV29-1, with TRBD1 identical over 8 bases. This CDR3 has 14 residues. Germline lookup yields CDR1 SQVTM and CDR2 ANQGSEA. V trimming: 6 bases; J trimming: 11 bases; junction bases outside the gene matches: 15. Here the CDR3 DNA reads TGCAGCGTAGCAGACAGGGGAGGGTTTAATACCCAGCATTTT. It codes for CSVADRGGFNTQHF. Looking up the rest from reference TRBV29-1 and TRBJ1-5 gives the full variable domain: SAVISQKPSRDICQRGTSLTIQCQVDSQVTMMFWYRQQPGQSLTLIATANQGSEATYESGFVIDKFPISRPNLTFSTLTVSNMSPEDSSIYLCSVADRGGFNTQHFGDGTRLSIL.

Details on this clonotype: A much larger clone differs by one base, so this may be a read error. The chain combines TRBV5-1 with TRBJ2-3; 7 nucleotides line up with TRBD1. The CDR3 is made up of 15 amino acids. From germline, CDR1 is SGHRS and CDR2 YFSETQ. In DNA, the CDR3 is TGCACCAGCAGCTTTGATGGTCAGGGGGAAGATACGCAGTATTTT. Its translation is CTSSFDGQGEDTQYF.

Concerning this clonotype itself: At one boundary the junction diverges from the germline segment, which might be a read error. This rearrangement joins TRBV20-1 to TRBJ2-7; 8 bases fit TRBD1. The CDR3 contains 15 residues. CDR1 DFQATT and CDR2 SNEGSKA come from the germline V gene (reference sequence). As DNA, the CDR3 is TGCAATGCTAGAGATTGGGCAGGGGGCTGGTACGAGCAGTACTTC. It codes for CNARDWAGGWYEQYF.

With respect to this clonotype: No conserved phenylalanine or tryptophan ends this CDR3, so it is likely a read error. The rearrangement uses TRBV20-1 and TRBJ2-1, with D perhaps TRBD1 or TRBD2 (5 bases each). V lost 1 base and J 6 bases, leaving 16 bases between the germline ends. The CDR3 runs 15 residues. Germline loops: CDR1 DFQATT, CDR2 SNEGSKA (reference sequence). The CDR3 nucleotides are TGCAGTGCTAGAGGGGGGAAGGGCCAGTTCAATGAGCAGTTCTTA. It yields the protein CSARGGKGQFNEQFL.

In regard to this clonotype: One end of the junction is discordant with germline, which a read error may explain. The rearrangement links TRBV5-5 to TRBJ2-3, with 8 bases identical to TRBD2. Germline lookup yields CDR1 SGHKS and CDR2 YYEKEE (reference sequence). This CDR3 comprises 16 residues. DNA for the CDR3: TGTGCCGGCAGCTTGGGACTAGTGAAAATCACAGATACGCAGTATTTT. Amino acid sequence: CAGSLGLVKITDTQYF.

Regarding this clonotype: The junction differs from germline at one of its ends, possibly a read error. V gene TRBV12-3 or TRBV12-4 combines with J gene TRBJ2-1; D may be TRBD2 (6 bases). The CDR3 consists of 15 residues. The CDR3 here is CASSSSDSSYNEQLF. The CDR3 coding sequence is TGTGCCAGCAGTTCTAGCGATTCGTCCTACAATGAGCAGTTATTC.

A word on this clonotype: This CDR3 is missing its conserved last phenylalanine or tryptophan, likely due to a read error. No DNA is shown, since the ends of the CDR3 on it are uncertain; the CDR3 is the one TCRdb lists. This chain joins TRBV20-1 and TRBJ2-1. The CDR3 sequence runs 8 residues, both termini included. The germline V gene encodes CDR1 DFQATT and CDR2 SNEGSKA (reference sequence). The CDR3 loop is CRASDGSL.

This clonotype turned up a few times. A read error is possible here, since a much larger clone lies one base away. CDR3 sequence: CAWRAATTNEKLFF. The CDR3 DNA sequence: TGTGCCTGGAGAGCGGCAACCACTAATGAAAAACTGTTTTTT. The rearrangement uses TRBV30 and TRBJ1-4; D gene ambiguous. The CDR3 runs to 14 residues. V shed 3 bases and J shed 2 bases, with 10 bases lying between them. The germline V gene encodes CDR1 GTSNPN and CDR2 SVGIG (reference sequence).

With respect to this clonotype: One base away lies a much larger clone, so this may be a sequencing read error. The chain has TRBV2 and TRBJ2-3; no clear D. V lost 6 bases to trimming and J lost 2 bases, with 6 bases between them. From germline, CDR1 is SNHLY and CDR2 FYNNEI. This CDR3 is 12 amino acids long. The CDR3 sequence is CASRSDTDTQYF. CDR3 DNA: TGTGCCAGCAGGTCTGACACAGATACGCAGTATTTT.

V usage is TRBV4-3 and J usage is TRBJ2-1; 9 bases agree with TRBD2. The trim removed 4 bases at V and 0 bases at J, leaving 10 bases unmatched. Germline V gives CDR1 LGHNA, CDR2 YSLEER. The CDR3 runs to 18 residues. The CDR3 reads CASSLNEASGVSYNEQFF. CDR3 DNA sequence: TGCGCCAGCAGCCTAAATGAGGCTAGCGGGGTCTCCTACAATGAGCAGTTCTTC.

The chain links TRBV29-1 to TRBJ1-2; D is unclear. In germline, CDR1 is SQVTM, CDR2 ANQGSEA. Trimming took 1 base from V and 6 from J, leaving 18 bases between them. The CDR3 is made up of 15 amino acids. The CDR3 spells CSVEGSWGSNHGYTF. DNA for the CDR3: TGCAGCGTTGAAGGGTCTTGGGGATCGAACCATGGCTACACCTTC.

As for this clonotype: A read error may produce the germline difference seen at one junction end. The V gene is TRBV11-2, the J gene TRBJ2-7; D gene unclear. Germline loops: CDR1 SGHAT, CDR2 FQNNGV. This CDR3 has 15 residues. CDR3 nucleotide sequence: TGTGTCATCAGCTTATCTCCGAGTCCCTCCTACGAACAGTACTTC. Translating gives CVISLSPSPSYEQYF.

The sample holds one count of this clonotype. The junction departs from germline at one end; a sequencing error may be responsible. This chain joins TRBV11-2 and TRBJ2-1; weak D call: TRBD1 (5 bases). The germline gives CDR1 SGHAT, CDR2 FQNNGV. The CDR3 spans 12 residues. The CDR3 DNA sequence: TGTGCCAGCAGATTAGGGGTATATGAGCAGTCTTTC. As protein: CASRLGVYEQSF.

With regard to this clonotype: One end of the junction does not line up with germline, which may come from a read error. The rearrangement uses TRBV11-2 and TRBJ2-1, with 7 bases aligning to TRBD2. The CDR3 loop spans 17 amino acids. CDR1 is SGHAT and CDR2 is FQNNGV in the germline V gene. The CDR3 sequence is CASTPEGGGISYNEQFF. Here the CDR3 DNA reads TGTGCCAGTACCCCAGAGGGCGGGGGAATCTCCTATAATGAGCAGTTCTTC.

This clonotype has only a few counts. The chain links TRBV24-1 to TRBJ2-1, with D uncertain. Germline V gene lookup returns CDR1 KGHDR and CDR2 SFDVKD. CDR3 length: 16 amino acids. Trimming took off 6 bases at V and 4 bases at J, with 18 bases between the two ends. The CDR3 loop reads CATSKANNRSYNEQFF. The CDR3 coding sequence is TGTGCCACCAGTAAGGCCAACAACAGATCTTACAATGAGCAGTTCTTC.

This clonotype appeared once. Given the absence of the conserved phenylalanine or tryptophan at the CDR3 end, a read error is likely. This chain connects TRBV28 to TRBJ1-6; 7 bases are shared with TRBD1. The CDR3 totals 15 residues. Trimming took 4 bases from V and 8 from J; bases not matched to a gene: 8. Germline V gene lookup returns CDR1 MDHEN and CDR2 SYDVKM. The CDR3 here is CASSSHRGLDSPLHL. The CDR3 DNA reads TGTGCCAGCAGTTCGCACAGGGGACTGGATTCACCCCTCCACCTT.

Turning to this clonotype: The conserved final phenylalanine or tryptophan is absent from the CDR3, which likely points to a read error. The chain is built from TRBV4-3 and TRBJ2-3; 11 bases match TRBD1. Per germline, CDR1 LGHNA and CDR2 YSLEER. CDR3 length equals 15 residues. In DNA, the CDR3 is TGCACCAGCAGTCGGACAGGGGGCGAAGCAGATACGCAGTATCTT. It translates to CTSSRTGGEADTQYL.